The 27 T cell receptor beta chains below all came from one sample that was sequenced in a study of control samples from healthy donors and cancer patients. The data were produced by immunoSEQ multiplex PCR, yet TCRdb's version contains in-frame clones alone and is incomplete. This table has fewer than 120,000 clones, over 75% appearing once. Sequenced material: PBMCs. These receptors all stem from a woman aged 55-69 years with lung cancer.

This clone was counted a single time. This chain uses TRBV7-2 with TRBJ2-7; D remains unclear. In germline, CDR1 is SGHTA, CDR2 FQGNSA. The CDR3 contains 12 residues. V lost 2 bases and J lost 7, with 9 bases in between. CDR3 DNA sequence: TGTGCCAGCAGCTTACAAACCGGGGAGCAGTACTTC. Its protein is CASSLQTGEQYF.

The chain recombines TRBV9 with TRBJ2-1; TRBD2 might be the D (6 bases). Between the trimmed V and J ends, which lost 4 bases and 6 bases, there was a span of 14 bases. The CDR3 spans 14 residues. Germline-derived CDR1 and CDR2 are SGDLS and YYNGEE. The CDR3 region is CASSWGLSPNEQFF. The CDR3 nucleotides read TGTGCCAGCAGCTGGGGACTTAGTCCCAATGAGCAGTTCTTC.

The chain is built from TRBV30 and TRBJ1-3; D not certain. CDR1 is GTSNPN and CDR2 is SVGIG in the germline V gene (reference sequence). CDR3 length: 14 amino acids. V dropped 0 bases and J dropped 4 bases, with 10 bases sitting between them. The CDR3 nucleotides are TGTGCCTGGAGTGTTCGCGGGGAAGGAAACACCATATATTTT. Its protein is CAWSVRGEGNTIYF.

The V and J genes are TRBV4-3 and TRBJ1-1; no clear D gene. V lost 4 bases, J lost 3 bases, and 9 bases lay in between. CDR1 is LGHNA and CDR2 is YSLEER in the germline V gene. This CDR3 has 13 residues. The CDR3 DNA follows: TGCGCCAGCAGCCTCCATACCGACACTGAAGCTTTCTTT. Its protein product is CASSLHTDTEAFF.

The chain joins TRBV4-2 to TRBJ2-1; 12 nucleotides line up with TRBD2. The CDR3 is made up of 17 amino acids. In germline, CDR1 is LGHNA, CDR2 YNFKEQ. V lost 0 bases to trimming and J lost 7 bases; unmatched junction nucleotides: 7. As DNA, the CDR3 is TGTGCCAGCAGCCAAGATGAGACTAGCGGGAGTGGTAATGAGCAGTTCTTC. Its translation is CASSQDETSGSGNEQFF.

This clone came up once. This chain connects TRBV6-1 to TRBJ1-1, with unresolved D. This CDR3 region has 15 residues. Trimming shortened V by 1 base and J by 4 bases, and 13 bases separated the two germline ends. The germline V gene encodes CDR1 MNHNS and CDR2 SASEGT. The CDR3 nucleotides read TGTGCCAGCAGTGAAGGGCGGGTGAGGGCCACTGAAGCTTTCTTT. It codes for CASSEGRVRATEAFF.

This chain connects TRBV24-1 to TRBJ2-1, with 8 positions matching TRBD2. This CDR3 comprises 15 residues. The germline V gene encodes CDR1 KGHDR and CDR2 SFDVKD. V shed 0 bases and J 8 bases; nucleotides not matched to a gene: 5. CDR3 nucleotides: TGTGCCACCAGTGATTTGGGACTAGCTATCGATGAGCAGTTCTTC. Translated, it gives CATSDLGLAIDEQFF.

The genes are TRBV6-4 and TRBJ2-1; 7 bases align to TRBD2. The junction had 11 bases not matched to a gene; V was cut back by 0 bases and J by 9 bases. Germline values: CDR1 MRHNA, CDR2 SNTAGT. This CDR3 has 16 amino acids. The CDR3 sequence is CASSDSLGREKSEQFF. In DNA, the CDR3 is TGTGCCAGCAGTGACTCCCTCGGGCGGGAGAAGAGTGAGCAGTTCTTC.

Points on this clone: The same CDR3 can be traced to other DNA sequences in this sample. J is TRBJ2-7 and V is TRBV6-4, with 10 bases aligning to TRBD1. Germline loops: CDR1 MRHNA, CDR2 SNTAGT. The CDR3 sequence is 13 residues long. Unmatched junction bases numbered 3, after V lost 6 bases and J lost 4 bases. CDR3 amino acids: CASSRDRGYEQYF. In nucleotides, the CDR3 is TGTGCCAGCAGCCGGGACAGGGGTTACGAGCAGTACTTC.

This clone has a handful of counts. In DNA form, the CDR3 reads TGTGCCAGCATCACAGGGGGCTCTGGCTACACCTTC. This codes for CASITGGSGYTF. The rearrangement links TRBV6-5 to TRBJ1-2; 9 bases match TRBD1. The trim removed 7 bases at V and 7 bases at J, leaving 4 bases unmatched. The germline V gene has CDR1 MNHEY and CDR2 SVGAGI. There are 12 residues in the CDR3.

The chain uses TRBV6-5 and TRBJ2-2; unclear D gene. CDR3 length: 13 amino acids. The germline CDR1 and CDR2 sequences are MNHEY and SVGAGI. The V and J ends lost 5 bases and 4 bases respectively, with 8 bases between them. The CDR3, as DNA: TGTGCCAGCAGTCGAACGACCACCGGGGAGCTGTTTTTT. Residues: CASSRTTTGELFF.

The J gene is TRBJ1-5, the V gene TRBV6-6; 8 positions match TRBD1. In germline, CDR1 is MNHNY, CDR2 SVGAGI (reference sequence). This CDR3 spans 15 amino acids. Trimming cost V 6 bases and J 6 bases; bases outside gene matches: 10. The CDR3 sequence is CASSHGQGPGQPQHF. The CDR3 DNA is TGTGCCAGCAGCCACGGACAGGGCCCAGGTCAGCCCCAGCATTTT.

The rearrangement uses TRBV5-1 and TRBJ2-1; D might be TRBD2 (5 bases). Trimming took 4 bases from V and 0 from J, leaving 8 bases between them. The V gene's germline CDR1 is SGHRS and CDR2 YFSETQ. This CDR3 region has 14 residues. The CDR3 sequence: CASSPGSSYNEQFF. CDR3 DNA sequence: TGCGCCAGCAGCCCGGGGAGCTCCTACAATGAGCAGTTCTTC. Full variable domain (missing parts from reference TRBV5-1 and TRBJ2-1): KAGVTQTPRYLIKTRGQQVTLSCSPISGHRSVSWYQQTPGQGLQFLFEYFSETQRNKGNFPGRFSGRQFSNSRSEMNVSTLELGDSALYLCASSPGSSYNEQFFGPGTRLTVL.

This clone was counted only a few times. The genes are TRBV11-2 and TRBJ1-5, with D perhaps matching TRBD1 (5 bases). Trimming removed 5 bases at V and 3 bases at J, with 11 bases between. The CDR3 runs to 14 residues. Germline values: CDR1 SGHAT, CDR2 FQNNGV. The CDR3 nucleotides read TGTGCCAGCAGCCCAGGGACGGCCAATCAGCCCCAGCATTTT. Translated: CASSPGTANQPQHF.

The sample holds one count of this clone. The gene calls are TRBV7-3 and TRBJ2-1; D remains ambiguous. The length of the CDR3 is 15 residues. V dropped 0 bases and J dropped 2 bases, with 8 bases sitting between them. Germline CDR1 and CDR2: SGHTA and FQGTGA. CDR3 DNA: TGTGCCAGCAGCTTAACGACTGGGACCTACAATGAGCAGTTCTTC. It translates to CASSLTTGTYNEQFF.

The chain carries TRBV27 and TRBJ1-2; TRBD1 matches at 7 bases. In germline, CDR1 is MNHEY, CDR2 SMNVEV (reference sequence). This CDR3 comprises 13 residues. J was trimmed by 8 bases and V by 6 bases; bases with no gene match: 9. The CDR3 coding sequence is TGTGCCAGCAGCAATGACAGGGTGGGCGGCTACACCTTC. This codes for CASSNDRVGGYTF.

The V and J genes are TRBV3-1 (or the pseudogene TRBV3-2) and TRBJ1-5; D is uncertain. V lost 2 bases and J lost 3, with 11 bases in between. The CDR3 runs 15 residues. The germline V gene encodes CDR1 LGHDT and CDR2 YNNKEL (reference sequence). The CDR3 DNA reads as TGTGCCAGCAGCCAATCTGGTCAGTTCAATCAGCCCCAGCATTTT. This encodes CASSQSGQFNQPQHF.

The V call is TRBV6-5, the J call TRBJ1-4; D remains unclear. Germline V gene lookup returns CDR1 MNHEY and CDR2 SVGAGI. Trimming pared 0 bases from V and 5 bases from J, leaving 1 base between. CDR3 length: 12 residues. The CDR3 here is CASSYSNEKLFF. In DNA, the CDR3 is TGTGCCAGCAGTTACTCGAATGAAAAACTGTTTTTT.

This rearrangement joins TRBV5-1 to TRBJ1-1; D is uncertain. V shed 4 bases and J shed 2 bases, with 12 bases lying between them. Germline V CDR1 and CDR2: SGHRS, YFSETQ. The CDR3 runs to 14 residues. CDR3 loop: CASSPAQSNTEAFF. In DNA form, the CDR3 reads TGCGCCAGCAGCCCGGCGCAGTCTAACACTGAAGCTTTCTTT.

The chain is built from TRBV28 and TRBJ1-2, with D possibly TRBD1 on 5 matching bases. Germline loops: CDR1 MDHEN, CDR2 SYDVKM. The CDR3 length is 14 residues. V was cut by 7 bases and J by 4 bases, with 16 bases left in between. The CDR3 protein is CASTPDSLIYGYTF. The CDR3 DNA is TGTGCCAGCACCCCCGACAGCTTGATCTATGGCTACACCTTC.

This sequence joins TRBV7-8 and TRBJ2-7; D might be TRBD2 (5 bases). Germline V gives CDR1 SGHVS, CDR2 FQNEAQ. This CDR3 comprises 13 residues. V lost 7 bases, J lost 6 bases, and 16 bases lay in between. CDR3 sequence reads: CASTPLIGGEQYF. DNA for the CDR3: TGTGCCAGCACCCCGCTGATCGGAGGCGAGCAGTACTTC.

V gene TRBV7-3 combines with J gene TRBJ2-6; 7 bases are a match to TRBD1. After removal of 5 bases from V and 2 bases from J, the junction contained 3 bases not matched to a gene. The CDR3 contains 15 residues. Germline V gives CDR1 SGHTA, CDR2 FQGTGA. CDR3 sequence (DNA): TGTGCCAGCAGCCCTCAGGGGGCTGGGGCCAACGTCCTGACTTTC. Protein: CASSPQGAGANVLTF.

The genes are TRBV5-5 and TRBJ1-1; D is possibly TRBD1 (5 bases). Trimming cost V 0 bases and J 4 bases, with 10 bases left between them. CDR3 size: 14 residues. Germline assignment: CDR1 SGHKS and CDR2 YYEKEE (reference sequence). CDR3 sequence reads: CASSLAGDVTEAFF. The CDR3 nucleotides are TGTGCCAGCAGCTTGGCGGGGGATGTCACTGAAGCTTTCTTT.

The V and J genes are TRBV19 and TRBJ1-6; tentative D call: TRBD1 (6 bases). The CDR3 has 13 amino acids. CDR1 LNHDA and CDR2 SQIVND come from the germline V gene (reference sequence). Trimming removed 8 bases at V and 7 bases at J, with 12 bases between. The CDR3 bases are TGTGCCAGTCGGACAGCACACAATTCACCCCTCCACTTT. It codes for CASRTAHNSPLHF.

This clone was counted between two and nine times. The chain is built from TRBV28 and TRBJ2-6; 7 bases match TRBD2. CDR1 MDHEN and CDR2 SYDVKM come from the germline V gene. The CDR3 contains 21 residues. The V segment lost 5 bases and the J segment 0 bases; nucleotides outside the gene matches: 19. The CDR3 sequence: CASSVIPPGGGDSSGANVLTF. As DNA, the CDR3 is TGTGCCAGCAGTGTAATCCCCCCGGGCGGGGGAGATAGCTCTGGGGCCAACGTCCTGACTTTC. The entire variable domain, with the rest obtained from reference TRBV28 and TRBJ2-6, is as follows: DVKVTQSSRYLVKRTGEKVFLECVQDMDHENMFWYRQDPGLGLRLIYFSYDVKMKEKGDIPEGYSVSREKKERFSLILESASTNQTSMYLCASSVIPPGGGDSSGANVLTFGAGSRLTVL.

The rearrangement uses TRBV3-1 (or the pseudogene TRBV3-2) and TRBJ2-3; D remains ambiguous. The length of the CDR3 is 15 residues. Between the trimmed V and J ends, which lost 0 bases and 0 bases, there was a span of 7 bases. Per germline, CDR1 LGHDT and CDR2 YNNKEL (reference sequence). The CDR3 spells CASSQDPQSTDTQYF. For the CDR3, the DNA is TGTGCCAGCAGCCAAGACCCACAAAGCACAGATACGCAGTATTTT.

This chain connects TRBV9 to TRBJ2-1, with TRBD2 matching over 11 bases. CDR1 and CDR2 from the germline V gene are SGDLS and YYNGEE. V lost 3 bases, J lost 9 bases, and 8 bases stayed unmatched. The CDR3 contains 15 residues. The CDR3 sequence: CASSATSGSLIEQFF. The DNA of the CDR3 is TGTGCCAGCAGCGCCACTAGCGGGAGTCTTATTGAGCAGTTCTTC.